This is a list of T cell receptor beta chains from one sample in a study of human T cells and chemical hapten exposure. TCRdb recomputed calls from the RACE reads with MiXCR, one row per CDR3 protein. The sample consists of about 120,000 distinct CDR3 sequences, approximately 15% of them appearing once. This specimen was whole blood, taken in connection with sensitization to the hapten diphenylcyclopropenone (DPC). These receptors all come from a woman aged 18-29 years with alopecia areata. Some clones in this sample may be carry-over from other donors' samples. The CDR3 runs from the conserved cysteine through the conserved F or W. The order of the fields is CDR3 DNA, CDR3 protein, V gene, J gene, clone size, D gene. A D gene is named only where the DNA matches it firmly. Where a row states a size, it is once, few, many or the class of an expanded clone; other rows omit it.

CDR3nt: TGTGCCAGCAGCCAAGATCACTACCGGGGAAACATTCAGTACTTC
CDR3aa: CASSQDHYRGNIQYF
v_gene: TRBV3-1
j_gene: TRBJ2-4
abundance: NA
d_gene: NA

CDR3nt: TGTGCCAGCAGGAGGACGGAGAGCTCCTACAATGAGCAGTTCTTC
CDR3aa: CASRRTESSYNEQFF
v_gene: TRBV2
j_gene: TRBJ2-1
abundance: few
d_gene: NA

CDR3nt: TGTGCCAGCAGTAAAGGGACTAGCGGGGGGGACTACAATGAGCAGTTCTTC
CDR3aa: CASSKGTSGGDYNEQFF
v_gene: TRBV6-5
j_gene: TRBJ2-1
abundance: few
d_gene: TRBD2

CDR3nt: TGTGCCAGCAGCCCTTTGGGAGTCGGTGATGAGCAGTTCTTC
CDR3aa: CASSPLGVGDEQFF
v_gene: TRBV7-9
j_gene: TRBJ2-1
abundance: many
d_gene: NA

CDR3nt: TGTGCCAGCAGGCCTAATAGGGGCTATGGCTACACCTTC
CDR3aa: CASRPNRGYGYTF
v_gene: TRBV2
j_gene: TRBJ1-2
abundance: many
d_gene: NA

CDR3nt: TGTGCCAGTAGGAATGGACAGGATTACACCGGGGAGCTGTTTTTT
CDR3aa: CASRNGQDYTGELFF
v_gene: TRBV19
j_gene: TRBJ2-2
abundance: few
d_gene: TRBD1

CDR3nt: TGTGCCAGCAGCCCCTTGGGTAGGTCATACAATGAGCAGTTCTTC
CDR3aa: CASSPLGRSYNEQFF
v_gene: TRBV14
j_gene: TRBJ2-1
abundance: few
d_gene: NA

CDR3nt: TGTGCCAGCAGTCCCCAGCTGGACGGGTCACCCCTCCACTTT
CDR3aa: CASSPQLDGSPLHF
v_gene: TRBV12-3/TRBV12-4
j_gene: TRBJ1-6
abundance: few
d_gene: NA

CDR3nt: TGTGCCAGCAGCGTAGAACCGGCTGGAAACACCATATATTTT
CDR3aa: CASSVEPAGNTIYF
v_gene: TRBV9
j_gene: TRBJ1-3
abundance: NA
d_gene: NA

CDR3nt: TGCAGCTATACCGGGACAACAAGCGGCTACACCTTC
CDR3aa: CSYTGTTSGYTF
v_gene: TRBV29-1
j_gene: TRBJ1-2
abundance: many
d_gene: NA

CDR3nt: TGTGCCAGCAGCCAACTAGGGGATACGCAGTATTTT
CDR3aa: CASSQLGDTQYF
v_gene: TRBV28
j_gene: TRBJ2-3
abundance: few
d_gene: NA

CDR3nt: TGCAGCGTTGGGACAGGTACTTACGAGCAGTACTTC
CDR3aa: CSVGTGTYEQYF
v_gene: TRBV29-1
j_gene: TRBJ2-7
abundance: few
d_gene: TRBD1

CDR3nt: TGTGCCAGCACACCGGGGGACTATGGCTACACCTTC
CDR3aa: CASTPGDYGYTF
v_gene: TRBV18
j_gene: TRBJ1-2
abundance: many
d_gene: NA

CDR3nt: TGTGCCAGCAGCCCAGGGGCTGGGGCCAACGTCCTGACTTTC
CDR3aa: CASSPGAGANVLTF
v_gene: TRBV7-6
j_gene: TRBJ2-6
abundance: NA
d_gene: NA

CDR3nt: TGTGCCAGCAGTGAGACGAGGGGCCCGTTCACGCAGTATTTT
CDR3aa: CASSETRGPFTQYF
v_gene: TRBV6-1
j_gene: TRBJ2-3
abundance: NA
d_gene: NA

CDR3nt: TGTGCCAGCAGCTTCTCTCCGGTAGCCAAAAACATTCAGTACTTC
CDR3aa: CASSFSPVAKNIQYF
v_gene: TRBV11-2
j_gene: TRBJ2-4
abundance: NA
d_gene: NA

CDR3nt: TGTGCCAGCAGCTTAACCCACGAGCAGTACTTC
CDR3aa: CASSLTHEQYF
v_gene: TRBV7-9
j_gene: TRBJ2-7
abundance: many
d_gene: NA

CDR3nt: TGTGCCAGCAGCTTGGTCGTGTTTTTAGGCGACCAGACTGAGGAGCAGTTCTTC
CDR3aa: CASSLVVFLGDQTEEQFF
v_gene: TRBV5-6
j_gene: TRBJ2-1
abundance: NA
d_gene: NA

CDR3nt: TGTGCCAGCAACCAGGGGCGGGGGGTGACAGATACGCAGTATTTT
CDR3aa: CASNQGRGVTDTQYF
v_gene: TRBV9
j_gene: TRBJ2-3
abundance: many
d_gene: TRBD2

CDR3nt: TGTGCCAGTAGTATACAGGGAGTTTCGGCAGATACGCAGTATTTT
CDR3aa: CASSIQGVSADTQYF
v_gene: TRBV19
j_gene: TRBJ2-3
abundance: NA
d_gene: NA

CDR3nt: TGTGCCAGCAGGCCTCTCGGACGAGGGGGCGGCACAGATACGCAGTATTTT
CDR3aa: CASRPLGRGGGTDTQYF
v_gene: TRBV6-2/TRBV6-3
j_gene: TRBJ2-3
abundance: many
d_gene: TRBD1

CDR3nt: TGTGCCAGCAGTACACGAGGGGCCCTGAGAGCGGCTTTCTTT
CDR3aa: CASSTRGALRAAFF
v_gene: TRBV28
j_gene: TRBJ1-1
abundance: once
d_gene: NA

CDR3nt: TGTGCCAGCAGGGGAAGGGTTAGCGGGGGCACCTACAATGAGCAGTTCTTC
CDR3aa: CASRGRVSGGTYNEQFF
v_gene: TRBV2
j_gene: TRBJ2-1
abundance: many
d_gene: TRBD2

CDR3nt: TGTGCCAGCAGCCAAGTTAGAAGCGGGGCCAGCACAGATACGCAGTATTTT
CDR3aa: CASSQVRSGASTDTQYF
v_gene: TRBV3-1
j_gene: TRBJ2-3
abundance: NA
d_gene: TRBD2

CDR3nt: TGTGCCAGCAGCTTGGGGACGTACCAAGAGACCCAGTACTTC
CDR3aa: CASSLGTYQETQYF
v_gene: TRBV11-2
j_gene: TRBJ2-5
abundance: few
d_gene: NA

CDR3nt: TGCAGCATCACCGACAGAGGGGCACGCACAGATACGCAGTATTTT
CDR3aa: CSITDRGARTDTQYF
v_gene: TRBV29-1
j_gene: TRBJ2-3
abundance: once
d_gene: NA

CDR3nt: TGTGCCAGCAGCCCAGGAAGGACAGGGAGCAAAAACATTCAGTACTTC
CDR3aa: CASSPGRTGSKNIQYF
v_gene: TRBV11-2
j_gene: TRBJ2-4
abundance: few
d_gene: TRBD1

CDR3nt: TGCAGCGTTGAAGGTATCCTCCCGGCCGCTTTCTTT
CDR3aa: CSVEGILPAAFF
v_gene: TRBV29-1
j_gene: TRBJ1-1
abundance: few
d_gene: NA

CDR3nt: TGTGCCAGCAGCTCCCGGGATAGGTCAGATCAGCCCCAGCATTTT
CDR3aa: CASSSRDRSDQPQHF
v_gene: TRBV11-2
j_gene: TRBJ1-5
abundance: NA
d_gene: NA

CDR3nt: TGTGCCAGCAGCTTAGCCCCAGGGGGCAATCAGCCCCAGCATTTT
CDR3aa: CASSLAPGGNQPQHF
v_gene: TRBV7-2
j_gene: TRBJ1-5
abundance: many
d_gene: NA

CDR3nt: TGTGCCAGCAGTGCCACGACAGGGCTCAATGGCTACACCTTC
CDR3aa: CASSATTGLNGYTF
v_gene: TRBV2
j_gene: TRBJ1-2
abundance: many
d_gene: TRBD1

CDR3nt: TGTGCCAGCAGTCGGAGCGGGGGGGCCGCAGTAGCAGATACGCAGTATTTT
CDR3aa: CASSRSGGAAVADTQYF
v_gene: TRBV12-3/TRBV12-4
j_gene: TRBJ2-3
abundance: NA
d_gene: TRBD2

CDR3nt: TGTGCCATCAGTCCTAGGACAGGCCAAGAGACCCAGTACTTC
CDR3aa: CAISPRTGQETQYF
v_gene: TRBV10-3
j_gene: TRBJ2-5
abundance: NA
d_gene: TRBD1

CDR3nt: TGTGCCAGCAGCTTAGACGGGACAGGAGTGTACGAGCAGTACTTC
CDR3aa: CASSLDGTGVYEQYF
v_gene: TRBV7-3
j_gene: TRBJ2-7
abundance: NA
d_gene: TRBD1

CDR3nt: TGTGCCAGCAGCCCAACTGGGGGCATTAACACCGGGGAGCTGTTTTTT
CDR3aa: CASSPTGGINTGELFF
v_gene: TRBV7-9
j_gene: TRBJ2-2
abundance: NA
d_gene: NA

CDR3nt: TGTGCCAGCTCACCAGGCAGGGTCGAGCAGTACTTC
CDR3aa: CASSPGRVEQYF
v_gene: TRBV18
j_gene: TRBJ2-7
abundance: NA
d_gene: NA

CDR3nt: TGTGCCAGCTCGCCAGCGGGACAGCTCAACTTATTACGGGGCTATGGCTACACCTTC
CDR3aa: CASSPAGQLNLLRGYGYTF
v_gene: TRBV18
j_gene: TRBJ1-2
abundance: NA
d_gene: TRBD1

CDR3nt: TGTGCCTGGAGTTACGAGCAGGGGGCTAGACAGCCCCAGCATTTT
CDR3aa: CAWSYEQGARQPQHF
v_gene: TRBV30
j_gene: TRBJ1-5
abundance: few
d_gene: TRBD1

CDR3nt: TGCGCCAGCAGCCAAGGGGACCGGGCCTCCGGGGAGCTGTTTTTT
CDR3aa: CASSQGDRASGELFF
v_gene: TRBV4-3
j_gene: TRBJ2-2
abundance: few
d_gene: NA

CDR3nt: TGCAGTGCCACAACCGGGACAGGGCCCACAGATACGCAGTATTTT
CDR3aa: CSATTGTGPTDTQYF
v_gene: TRBV20-1
j_gene: TRBJ2-3
abundance: NA
d_gene: TRBD1

CDR3nt: TGTGCCAGCAGTTCCGGGACACTACTAGCCAAAAACATTCAGTACTTC
CDR3aa: CASSSGTLLAKNIQYF
v_gene: TRBV2
j_gene: TRBJ2-4
abundance: many
d_gene: NA

CDR3nt: TGTGCCAGCAGCTACCGACAGAGCTATGGCTACACCTTC
CDR3aa: CASSYRQSYGYTF
v_gene: TRBV11-2
j_gene: TRBJ1-2
abundance: NA
d_gene: NA

CDR3nt: TGTGCCAGCTCCTGGGTGGGCACAGATACGCAGTATTTT
CDR3aa: CASSWVGTDTQYF
v_gene: TRBV7-9
j_gene: TRBJ2-3
abundance: NA
d_gene: NA

CDR3nt: TGTGCCAGCAGCCGACGTTCGGACGGTTACAATGAGCAGTTCTTC
CDR3aa: CASSRRSDGYNEQFF
v_gene: TRBV7-2
j_gene: TRBJ2-1
abundance: few
d_gene: NA

CDR3nt: TGTGCCAGCAGCCAAAAGGCGGCAGATACGCAGTATTTT
CDR3aa: CASSQKAADTQYF
v_gene: TRBV7-8
j_gene: TRBJ2-3
abundance: many
d_gene: NA

CDR3nt: TGTGCCAGCAGCTTAGCGTCGGCAGGGGACACTGGCTACACCTTC
CDR3aa: CASSLASAGDTGYTF
v_gene: TRBV7-9
j_gene: TRBJ1-2
abundance: NA
d_gene: NA

CDR3nt: TGTGCCAGCAGTTCGTTCGACAGGGGATACGAGCAGTACTTC
CDR3aa: CASSSFDRGYEQYF
v_gene: TRBV12-3/TRBV12-4
j_gene: TRBJ2-7
abundance: few
d_gene: TRBD1

CDR3nt: TGTGCCAGCTCACCACCGGGGGGGCGGTCAGATACGCAGTATTTT
CDR3aa: CASSPPGGRSDTQYF
v_gene: TRBV18
j_gene: TRBJ2-3
abundance: few
d_gene: NA

CDR3nt: TGTGCCAGCTCACCACCGTCACAGGGGAGGCAAGAGACCCAGTACTTC
CDR3aa: CASSPPSQGRQETQYF
v_gene: TRBV18
j_gene: TRBJ2-5
abundance: NA
d_gene: NA

CDR3nt: TGTGCCAGCAGTTTAGAGGGACCATACAATGAGCAGTTCTTC
CDR3aa: CASSLEGPYNEQFF
v_gene: TRBV12-3/TRBV12-4
j_gene: TRBJ2-1
abundance: few
d_gene: NA

CDR3nt: TGCAGTGCTAGAGTAGTTGGGGGGCTCCCCTACGAGCAGTACTTC
CDR3aa: CSARVVGGLPYEQYF
v_gene: TRBV20-1
j_gene: TRBJ2-7
abundance: NA
d_gene: NA

CDR3nt: TGCAGCGTTGAAGTGATCGACAGGAGCTATGGCTACACCTTC
CDR3aa: CSVEVIDRSYGYTF
v_gene: TRBV29-1
j_gene: TRBJ1-2
abundance: few
d_gene: NA

CDR3nt: TGTGCCAGCAGTGAAACAGACGGCTATAGCAATCAGCCCCAGCATTTT
CDR3aa: CASSETDGYSNQPQHF
v_gene: TRBV6-1
j_gene: TRBJ1-5
abundance: many
d_gene: NA

CDR3nt: TGTGCCATCAGTGAGTCTAGCTCGGAGACCCAGTACTTC
CDR3aa: CAISESSSETQYF
v_gene: TRBV10-3
j_gene: TRBJ2-5
abundance: NA
d_gene: NA

CDR3nt: TGTGCCAGCAGCTTGGGGACGGGCAGCTCCTACGAGCAGTACTTC
CDR3aa: CASSLGTGSSYEQYF
v_gene: TRBV5-6
j_gene: TRBJ2-7
abundance: NA
d_gene: NA